Shown below are 28 T cell receptor beta chains from a single sample sequenced in a study of persistence of HIV-infected CD4 T cells. Sequencing used immunoSEQ version 4 in survey mode. Using immunoSEQ multiplex PCR, the repertoire was profiled, and TCRdb retains in-frame clones only, with some absent. The sample shows about 30,000 clones, around four fifths of them seen only once. These TCRs' antigens remain unknown. Stimulation used 8 to 10 ug/mL lysate from CMV-infected fibroblasts. Sorted nonresponding memory CD4+ T cells were CD40L-negative, CD69-negative, CD45RO-high. Sequences were derived from CD4+ T cells sorted from PBMCs after approximately 19-hour stimulation, sampled from a patient who received antiretroviral therapy. The receptors derive from an adult man with HIV who was CMV-seropositive.

The chain links TRBV5-1 to TRBJ1-4, with D uncertain. V lost 0 bases and J lost 0, with 12 bases in between. Germline V gene data show CDR1 as SGHRS and CDR2 as YFSETQ. CDR3 length: 17 residues. CDR3 region: CASSLGVGFSTNEKLFF. CDR3 bases: TGCGCCAGCAGCTTGGGGGTGGGCTTCTCAACTAATGAAAAACTGTTTTTT.

This clone has only a few counts. This rearrangement joins TRBV7-4 to TRBJ2-7, with TRBD1 identical over 7 bases. The ends lost 3 bases at V and 4 bases at J; junction bases unmatched: 15. CDR1 and CDR2 from the germline V gene are SGHVT and SQSDAQ. The CDR3 is 17 amino acids. This CDR3 reads CASSFGIVCGTEYEQYF. The DNA of the CDR3 is TGTGCCAGCAGCTTTGGAATCGTTTGTGGGACAGAGTACGAGCAGTACTTC.

This clone showed up just once. The CDR3 DNA is TGTGCCAGCAGTGCTTTCAATTCGGGAGCCAAAAACATTCAGTACTTC. Translation: CASSAFNSGAKNIQYF. This chain uses TRBV6-1 with TRBJ2-4; D ambiguous. CDR3 length equals 16 residues. V was shortened by 4 bases and J by 0 bases, with 13 bases between the two germline ends. CDR1 MNHNS and CDR2 SASEGT come from the germline V gene.

The chain is built from TRBV30 and TRBJ2-7; TRBD2 aligns across 10 bases. J was trimmed by 9 bases and V by 6 bases; bases with no gene match: 11. The CDR3 extends over 13 amino acids. Germline V gene data show CDR1 as GTSNPN and CDR2 as SVGIG (reference sequence). DNA for the CDR3: TGTGCCTGTACAACTAGCGGGGCCGGTCGGCAGTACTTC. Translation gives CACTTSGAGRQYF.

This clone was observed a few times. The rearrangement links TRBV2 to TRBJ2-4, with D possibly matching TRBD2 (6 bases). Trimming stripped 7 bases from V and 7 bases from J, with 17 bases between. The CDR3 contains 14 residues. Germline V lookup: CDR1 SNHLY, CDR2 FYNNEI. The CDR3 spells CASMATSESNIQYF. The CDR3 DNA follows: TGTGCCAGCATGGCGACTAGTGAGTCGAACATTCAGTACTTC.

This sequence joins TRBV18 and TRBJ2-1; D is tentatively TRBD1 or TRBD2 (5 bases each). CDR1 KGHSH and CDR2 LQKENI come from the germline V gene. Trimming removed 2 bases from V and 5 bases from J, with 10 bases in between. The CDR3 covers 14 residues. The CDR3 here is CASSPEGRDNEQFF. The CDR3 region has the DNA TGTGCCAGCTCACCAGAGGGGAGAGACAATGAGCAGTTCTTC.

The CDR3 nucleotides read TGTGCCAGCAGTTTATACCCAAACTCCGGCACAGATACGCAGTATTTT. Translated, it gives CASSLYPNSGTDTQYF. The rearrangement uses TRBV27 and TRBJ2-3; D is uncertain. This CDR3 is built from 16 residues. Per germline, CDR1 MNHEY and CDR2 SMNVEV (reference sequence). The V and J ends lost 1 base and 1 base respectively, with 12 bases between them.

The V and J genes are TRBV21-1 and TRBJ2-1; the D call in the table, TRBD2, was not verified against the DNA. TRBV21-1 is termed a pseudogene. This CDR3 contains 16 residues. The CDR3 coding sequence is TGTGCCAGCAGCAAATTTTCTAGCGGGGTCTACAATGAGCAGTTCTTC. Its translation: CASSKFSSGVYNEQFF.

The chain joins TRBV13 to TRBJ2-7, with TRBD2 as a possible D gene (5 bases). Trimming cost V 5 bases and J 0 bases, with 8 bases left between them. Germline CDR1 reads PRHDT; CDR2 reads FYEKMQ (reference sequence). The CDR3 consists of 13 residues. CDR3 in amino acids: CASSPSSSYEQYF. CDR3 in DNA: TGTGCCAGCAGCCCTAGCTCCTCCTACGAGCAGTACTTC.

The chain joins TRBV29-1 to TRBJ2-1, with D perhaps TRBD1 (6 bases). The CDR3 covers 15 residues. Germline V gene data show CDR1 as SQVTM and CDR2 as ANQGSEA. V was trimmed by 4 bases and J by 0 bases, leaving 13 bases between them. The CDR3: CSVGTVRSSYNEQFF. CDR3 in DNA: TGCAGCGTTGGGACAGTACGCAGCTCCTACAATGAGCAGTTCTTC.

The V call is TRBV13, the J call TRBJ1-1, with TRBD1 matching over 7 bases. Unmatched junction bases numbered 6, after V lost 5 bases and J lost 0 bases. The CDR3 runs 15 residues. The germline V gene has CDR1 PRHDT and CDR2 FYEKMQ (reference sequence). The CDR3 here is CASSALGQMNTEAFF. CDR3 nucleotides: TGTGCCAGCAGCGCCCTGGGACAGATGAACACTGAAGCTTTCTTT.

This chain joins TRBV7-6 and TRBJ2-5; either TRBD1 or TRBD2 may supply D (5 bases each). The V end lost 4 bases, the J end lost 2 bases, and 14 bases lay between the germline ends. CDR3 length: 15 residues. CDR1 is SGHVS, CDR2 FNYEAQ, per germline. The CDR3 sequence: CASSWGWGRQETQYF. DNA for the CDR3: TGTGCCAGCAGCTGGGGGTGGGGCAGACAAGAGACCCAGTACTTC. Full variable domain (rest looked up from reference TRBV7-6 and TRBJ2-5): GAGVSQSPRYKVTKRGQDVALRCDPISGHVSLYWYRQALGQGPEFLTYFNYEAQQDKSGLPNDRFSAERPEGSISTLTIQRTEQRDSAMYRCASSWGWGRQETQYFGPGTRLLVL.

The chain employs TRBV6-1 and TRBJ2-3, with D unclear. Trimming removed 3 bases at V and 2 bases at J, with 12 bases between. There are 15 residues in the CDR3. Germline values: CDR1 MNHNS, CDR2 SASEGT. This chain's CDR3 is CASSDGGSSTDTQYF. CDR3 DNA: TGTGCCAGCAGTGATGGTGGATCGTCCACAGATACGCAGTATTTT.

The chain links TRBV4-1 to TRBJ1-2; D not certain. The germline V and J ends were trimmed by 0 bases and 8 bases, with 16 bases remaining between them. The CDR3 has 15 amino acids. Germline-derived CDR1 and CDR2 are MGHRA and YSYEKL. DNA of the CDR3: TGCGCCAGCAGCCAAGAGGGGTCGAGAATGAAGGGCTACACCTTC. This codes for CASSQEGSRMKGYTF.

The chain links TRBV18 to TRBJ1-1; 7 bases are shared with TRBD1. Germline assignment: CDR1 KGHSH and CDR2 LQKENI. The CDR3 extends over 15 amino acids. Unmatched junction bases numbered 10, after V lost 3 bases and J lost 6 bases. Here the CDR3 reads CASSPTGHAGPEAFF. CDR3 DNA: TGTGCCAGCTCACCGACAGGGCATGCCGGTCCTGAAGCTTTCTTT.

This clone was counted a few times. The chain joins TRBV29-1 to TRBJ2-7, with 7 bases that match TRBD2. J was trimmed by 0 bases and V by 4 bases; bases with no gene match: 6. CDR3 length: 14 residues. Germline V gene data show CDR1 as SQVTM and CDR2 as ANQGSEA. The chain's CDR3 is CSVGVGGSSYEQYF. In nucleotides, the CDR3 is TGCAGCGTTGGGGTTGGCGGGAGCTCCTACGAGCAGTACTTC.

V gene TRBV19 combines with J gene TRBJ2-5, with D maybe TRBD1 (5 bases). The CDR3 has 13 residues. CDR1 and CDR2 (germline): LNHDA, SQIVND (reference sequence). V lost 6 bases to trimming and J lost 1 base, with 9 bases between them. The CDR3 loop is CASSSGSQETQYF. CDR3 DNA: TGTGCCAGTAGCTCAGGGTCCCAAGAGACCCAGTACTTC.

This clone was picked up a small number of times. DNA for the CDR3: TGCGCCAGCAGCTTGGATCCGTCTGGGCAGCCCCAGCATTTT. It codes for CASSLDPSGQPQHF. The rearrangement joins TRBV5-1 to TRBJ1-5; no definite D call. Between the trimmed V and J ends, which lost 0 bases and 7 bases, there was a span of 11 bases. From germline, CDR1 is SGHRS and CDR2 YFSETQ. The CDR3 extends over 14 amino acids. Complete variable domain (other parts from reference TRBV5-1 and TRBJ1-5): KAGVTQTPRYLIKTRGQQVTLSCSPISGHRSVSWYQQTPGQGLQFLFEYFSETQRNKGNFPGRFSGRQFSNSRSEMNVSTLELGDSALYLCASSLDPSGQPQHFGDGTRLSIL.

This clone was detected a few times. The V gene is TRBV12-5, the J gene TRBJ2-3, with unresolved D. In germline, CDR1 is LGHNT, CDR2 FRNRAP. This CDR3 is 15 amino acids long. The V end was cut by 3 bases, the J end by 4 bases, with 14 bases between. Here the CDR3 DNA reads TGTGCTAGTGGTTTACAAGTAGGTCGCTCAGATACGCAGTATTTT. As protein: CASGLQVGRSDTQYF.

This chain links TRBV9 with TRBJ2-7; no definite D call. Germline CDR1 and CDR2: SGDLS and YYNGEE. This CDR3 comprises 17 residues. V dropped 0 bases and J dropped 4 bases, with 20 bases sitting between them. CDR3 in amino acids: CASSVVHPRSMRYEQYF. In DNA form, the CDR3 reads TGTGCCAGCAGCGTAGTGCATCCTAGAAGTATGAGGTACGAGCAGTACTTC.

The V gene is TRBV9, the J gene TRBJ1-2; 8 bases agree with TRBD1. CDR1 is SGDLS, CDR2 YYNGEE, per germline. Trimming at V came to 3 bases and at J to 0 bases, leaving 4 bases not matched to a gene. The CDR3 is made up of 15 amino acids. The CDR3 nucleotides read TGTGCCAGCAGCGAGGGGACAGGTACTAACTATGGCTACACCTTC. This encodes CASSEGTGTNYGYTF.

The chain couples TRBV7-9 to TRBJ2-3; D is unresolved. V lost 5 bases and J lost 0, with 6 bases in between. CDR3 length equals 13 residues. CDR1 and CDR2 from the germline V gene are SEHNR and FQNEAQ (reference sequence). CDR3 sequence: CASSPKSTDTQYF. The CDR3 coding sequence is TGTGCCAGCAGCCCGAAGAGCACAGATACGCAGTATTTT.

This rearrangement joins TRBV2 to TRBJ2-1; 10 nucleotides line up with TRBD2. This CDR3 has 15 amino acids. The ends lost 10 bases at V and 4 bases at J; junction bases unmatched: 10. Germline values: CDR1 SNHLY, CDR2 FYNNEI. CDR3 protein: CATRDSGGLYNEQFF. The CDR3 nucleotides read TGTGCCACCCGCGATAGCGGGGGGTTGTACAATGAGCAGTTCTTC.

This clone was detected only once. The J gene is TRBJ2-7, the V gene TRBV28; D perhaps matches TRBD1 (5 bases). The length of the CDR3 is 16 residues. Trimming stripped 2 bases from V and 3 bases from J, with 17 bases between. CDR1 and CDR2 (germline): MDHEN, SYDVKM. The CDR3 loop is CASSLPRGRQGYEQYF. CDR3 sequence (DNA): TGTGCCAGCAGTTTACCCCGAGGACGTCAGGGCTACGAGCAGTACTTC.

This clone was seen only a few times. The chain links TRBV19 to TRBJ1-5; no firm D call. The V gene lost 1 base and the J gene lost 2 bases, with 6 bases spanning the gap. Germline V gene lookup returns CDR1 LNHDA and CDR2 SQIVND (reference sequence). The CDR3 covers 14 residues. The CDR3 DNA reads as TGTGCCAGTAGTATAGCGGGAGGCAATCAGCCCCAGCATTTT. Translated, it gives CASSIAGGNQPQHF.

V and J are TRBV28 and TRBJ2-7, with D possibly matching TRBD2 (6 bases). This CDR3 is 11 amino acids long. Looked up from germline, CDR1 is MDHEN and CDR2 is SYDVKM. Trimming shortened V by 7 bases and J by 4 bases, and 8 bases separated the two germline ends. The CDR3 bases are TGTGCCAGCACCCGGGGGTACGAGCAGTACTTC. This gives the protein CASTRGYEQYF.

J is TRBJ2-7 and V is TRBV19; 12 bases are shared with TRBD2. The J segment lost 2 bases and the V segment lost 4 bases, leaving 9 bases of the junction unmatched. CDR1 is LNHDA and CDR2 is SQIVND in the germline V gene (reference sequence). CDR3 size: 17 residues. The CDR3 region has the DNA TGTGCCAGTAGTAACCACACCGGACTAGCGGGGACCTACGAGCAGTACTTC. Protein sequence: CASSNHTGLAGTYEQYF.

The chain recombines TRBV28 with TRBJ1-5; no reliable D call. CDR1 and CDR2 from the germline V gene are MDHEN and SYDVKM. Trimming shortened V by 5 bases and J by 2 bases, and 13 bases separated the two germline ends. The CDR3 spans 15 residues. CDR3 amino acids: CASSGSGSGNQPQHF. In DNA form, the CDR3 reads TGTGCCAGCAGTGGATCCGGGTCCGGCAATCAGCCCCAGCATTTT.